This TCR beta chain originates from a study of blood T cell repertoires in COVID-19. For the study at large: Samples representing acute and convalescent COVID-19 were sourced from the United States, Italy and Spain.

This CDR3 spans 13 amino acids. Germline CDR1 and CDR2: MDHEN and SYDVKM. V was shortened by 4 bases and J by 5 bases, with 9 bases between the two germline ends. Only in-frame clones appear in the TCRdb table, and some are missing; sequencing was by immunoSEQ multiplex PCR. This sample has approximately 230,000 clones, with around 80% found just once. The TCR originated in a man under 40 with active or convalescent COVID-19. What was sequenced was peripheral blood. The chain couples TRBV28 to TRBJ2-1, with D possibly matching TRBD2 (5 bases). CDR3 loop: CASSSPGNNEQFF. The CDR3 DNA is TGTGCCAGCAGTTCGCCGGGAAACAATGAGCAGTTCTTC.